Following are 16 T cell receptor beta chains from one sample sequenced in a study of shared clonotypes between healthy human individuals. Generated by immunoSEQ multiplex PCR, the TCRdb table keeps only in-frame clones and is missing some. Among about 710,000 clones listed, more than 70% were seen once. Source material: memory CD4+ T cells sorted from blood. The subset denotes: CD45RA-negative fraction. These receptors all come from a woman aged 25 to 39 in good health.

The V and J genes are TRBV7-3 and TRBJ2-1, with D unclear. The CDR3 extends over 18 amino acids. The germline V gene has CDR1 SGHTA and CDR2 FQGTGA. Trimming cost V 5 bases and J 0 bases, with 20 bases left between them. DNA for the CDR3: TGTGCCAGCAGCCCCCATTATCGTGGCGCCAGCTCCTACAATGAGCAGTTCTTC. This encodes CASSPHYRGASSYNEQFF.

The chain recombines TRBV15 with TRBJ2-7; possibly TRBD2 for D (5 bases). Germline loops: CDR1 LNHNV, CDR2 YYDKDF (reference sequence). This CDR3 spans 16 amino acids. V was trimmed by 1 base and J by 0 bases, leaving 13 bases between them. The CDR3 loop is CATSRVGAGLSYEQYF. In nucleotides, the CDR3 is TGTGCCACCAGCAGAGTAGGTGCGGGCCTCTCCTACGAGCAGTACTTC.

This clone came up a few times. V is TRBV27 and J is TRBJ1-5; TRBD1 matches 7 bases. The CDR3 extends over 15 amino acids. Germline values: CDR1 MNHEY, CDR2 SMNVEV (reference sequence). The ends lost 4 bases at V and 6 bases at J; junction bases unmatched: 9. CDR3 coding DNA: TGTGCCAGCAGTTCCCGACAGGGTTCGGCTCAGCCCCAGCATTTT. This sequence encodes CASSSRQGSAQPQHF.

This clone was seen repeatedly, ten times or more. CDR3 residues: CASSLDTGRGEQYF. The CDR3 coding sequence is TGTGCCAGCAGCTTAGACACAGGGCGGGGCGAGCAGTACTTC. The chain uses TRBV7-9 and TRBJ2-7; the D call may be TRBD1 or TRBD2 (6 bases each). Trimming cost V 1 base and J 6 bases, with 13 bases left between them. Germline lookup yields CDR1 SEHNR and CDR2 FQNEAQ (reference sequence). This CDR3 is built from 14 residues.

As concerns this clone: With a far larger clone one base away, a read error is the likely cause. The same CDR3 can be traced to other DNA sequences in this sample. The chain couples TRBV6-5 to TRBJ2-7; weak D call: TRBD1 (6 bases). Germline-derived CDR1 and CDR2 are MNHEY and SVGAGI. Deletions cut 6 bases from V and 0 bases from J, with 15 bases between. The CDR3 spans 15 residues. DNA of the CDR3: TGTGCCAGCAGCCCCAGGGGATCTCTCTCCTACGAGCAGTACTTC. Translating it yields CASSPRGSLSYEQYF.

This clone was detected only once. The chain has TRBV2 and TRBJ2-1; 12 nucleotides match TRBD2. The germline V gene has CDR1 SNHLY and CDR2 FYNNEI. The length of the CDR3 is 19 residues. J was trimmed by 1 base and V by 6 bases; bases with no gene match: 13. The CDR3 region has the DNA TGTGCCAGCAGGCTCCCAACTAGCGGGAGGTCCTCATCCTACAATGAGCAGTTCTTC. This codes for CASRLPTSGRSSSYNEQFF. Based on the CDR3 plus reference TRBV2 and TRBJ2-1, the full variable domain is EPEVTQTPSHQVTQMGQEVILRCVPISNHLYFYWYRQILGQKVEFLVSFYNNEISEKSEIFDDQFSVERPDGSNFTLKIRSTKLEDSAMYFCASRLPTSGRSSSYNEQFFGPGTRLTVL.

The rearrangement uses TRBV28 and TRBJ2-5; D is ambiguous. The CDR3 contains 13 residues. Germline CDR1 is MDHEN and CDR2 is SYDVKM. Deletions cut 10 bases from V and 1 base from J, with 13 bases between. The DNA of the CDR3 is TGTGCCACCGGGTGGCCGGGCCAAGAGACCCAGTACTTC. Amino acid sequence: CATGWPGQETQYF.

This clone was counted a single time. This chain links TRBV11-3 with TRBJ2-3; the D gene is possibly TRBD1 (6 bases). The CDR3 totals 13 residues. V lost 3 bases and J lost 4, with 8 bases in between. In germline, CDR1 is SGHNT, CDR2 YENEEA. In nucleotides, the CDR3 is TGTGCCAGCAGCTTTGAGGGGGCAGATACGCAGTATTTT. Its translation is CASSFEGADTQYF.

In nucleotides, the CDR3 is TGTGCCAGTAGTATTTTGGAAGGAGATACGCAGTATTTT. It translates to CASSILEGDTQYF. The V and J genes are TRBV19 and TRBJ2-3; D unresolved. CDR3 length: 13 residues. V was trimmed by 3 bases and J by 5 bases, leaving 9 bases between them. Germline CDR1 and CDR2: LNHDA and SQIVND (reference sequence).

The chain links TRBV7-8 to TRBJ2-3; maybe TRBD2 (6 bases). Per germline, CDR1 SGHVS and CDR2 FQNEAQ. This CDR3 contains 14 residues. V was shortened by 6 bases and J by 1 base, with 11 bases between the two germline ends. The CDR3 region has the DNA TGTGCCAGCAGGTTTCCGGGAGGCACAGATACGCAGTATTTT. This encodes CASRFPGGTDTQYF.

The rearrangement joins TRBV10-1 to TRBJ2-7; TRBD1 agrees at 8 bases. The CDR3 runs 12 residues. Germline V lookup: CDR1 WNHNN, CDR2 SYGVQD (reference sequence). Trimming removed 8 bases from V and 5 bases from J; junction bases left unmatched: 5. In nucleotides, the CDR3 is TGCGCCAGCGACGGACAGGGCGACGAGCAGTACTTC. This gives the protein CASDGQGDEQYF.

This clone was recorded only once. The chain employs TRBV19 and TRBJ2-7; 11 bases align to TRBD1. Trimming cost V 7 bases and J 7 bases; bases outside gene matches: 15. CDR3 size: 16 residues. Germline assignment: CDR1 LNHDA and CDR2 SQIVND (reference sequence). As DNA, the CDR3 is TGTGCCAGTACCAGAACCCCGGGACAGGGGGACTTGGAGCAGTACTTC. It encodes CASTRTPGQGDLEQYF.

The gene calls are TRBV5-1 and TRBJ2-7; TRBD1 is a possible D gene (7 bases). This CDR3 contains 17 residues. The V gene lost 4 bases and the J gene lost 4 bases, with 24 bases spanning the gap. Germline V gives CDR1 SGHRS, CDR2 YFSETQ. The CDR3 is CASSQGGLTAGGYEQYF. CDR3 DNA sequence: TGCGCCAGCAGCCAGGGGGGATTGACAGCCGGTGGGTACGAGCAGTACTTC.

This sequence joins TRBV5-1 and TRBJ2-2; TRBD2 agrees at 10 bases. The CDR3 is 18 residues long. Germline V gives CDR1 SGHRS, CDR2 YFSETQ. The J segment lost 4 bases and the V segment lost 5 bases, leaving 14 bases of the junction unmatched. The CDR3 coding sequence is TGCGCCAGCAGGCATCCATCTAGCGGGAGTACCCTCACCGGGGAGCTGTTTTTT. Encoded protein: CASRHPSSGSTLTGELFF.

The CDR3 DNA is TGTGCCAGCAGTTTGGGGGGGCGATACGAGCAGTACTTC. Its translation is CASSLGGRYEQYF. The chain links TRBV28 to TRBJ2-7; perhaps TRBD2 as D (7 bases). The CDR3 has 13 amino acids. The germline gives CDR1 MDHEN, CDR2 SYDVKM. Trimming pared 3 bases from V and 4 bases from J, leaving 10 bases between.

This clone was seen ten or more times. The V call is TRBV23-1, the J call TRBJ2-3; 9 nucleotides match TRBD1. TRBV23-1 is placed among ORFs of uncertain function. The length of the CDR3 is 17 residues. J gave up 0 bases and V 2 bases, and 6 bases lay outside the gene matches. CDR3 coding DNA: TGCGCCAGCAGTCAACCCCGGGACAGGGAAAGCACAGATACGCAGTATTTT. This encodes CASSQPRDRESTDTQYF.